The source of this T cell receptor beta chain is a study of blood T cell repertoires in COVID-19. Overall study context: T cells, B-cell-depleted T cells, or PBMCs supplied cDNA or gDNA.

Produced via immunoSEQ multiplex PCR; TCRdb's table is partial and in-frame only. The sample consists of fewer than 700,000 clones, 85% to 90% of them appearing once. The ends were cut back, 5 bases at V and 1 base at J, with 11 bases in the middle. The germline gives CDR1 MNHEY, CDR2 SVGAGI. The CDR3 loop spans 14 amino acids. Sequences were obtained from peripheral blood. The gene calls are TRBV6-5 and TRBJ1-2; D unresolved. The receptor's source is a woman between 45 and 60 years old with COVID-19, enrolled during active disease. The CDR3 nucleotides read TGTGCCAGCAGTCCCAGACTACTTAACTATGGCTACACCTTC. The encoded protein is CASSPRLLNYGYTF.